What follows are 23 T cell receptor beta chains derived from one specimen sequenced in a study of CD8+ T cells in alopecia areata. RNA was extracted and reverse transcribed into cDNA as the sequencing template. This table comes from immunoSEQ multiplex PCR, and its TCRdb copy is limited to in-frame clones, with some not included. The table lists approximately 170,000 clones, 60% to 75% of them singletons. Described treatment: oral pan-JAK inhibitor, 5-10 mg twice daily. Sequenced material: CD4+ T cells sorted from blood, taken at week 24, from a patient treated with tofacitinib. These receptors all stem from a human donor with alopecia areata.

The gene calls are TRBV2 and TRBJ2-5, with D possibly TRBD1 on 6 matching bases. There are 17 residues in the CDR3. V was shortened by 4 bases and J by 1 base, with 19 bases between the two germline ends. Germline CDR1 and CDR2: SNHLY and FYNNEI. The CDR3 region is CASSASVGIGGQETQYF. The CDR3 DNA sequence: TGTGCCAGCAGTGCCTCGGTTGGGATAGGGGGCCAAGAGACCCAGTACTTC.

The chain couples TRBV5-1 to TRBJ2-3; D is ambiguous. The CDR3 covers 14 residues. The germline V gene encodes CDR1 SGHRS and CDR2 YFSETQ. V shed 0 bases and J shed 10 bases, with 15 bases lying between them. This CDR3 is CASSLGVSLPSQYF. The CDR3 nucleotides are TGCGCCAGCAGCTTGGGTGTTAGTCTTCCCTCGCAGTATTTT.

The table lists this clone with a few counts. The chain uses TRBV10-3 and TRBJ2-1, with a possible D match to TRBD1 (5 bases). CDR3 size: 12 residues. Germline V gene sequence: CDR1 ENHRY, CDR2 SYGVKD. Trimming left V 3 bases short and J 10 bases short, with 10 bases between. The CDR3 reads CAISDQGREQFF. The CDR3 DNA is TGTGCCATCAGTGACCAGGGCCGGGAGCAGTTCTTC.

This clone was seen only a few times. The rearrangement uses TRBV29-1 and TRBJ2-3; possible D gene TRBD1, 5 bases. The V gene's germline CDR1 is SQVTM and CDR2 ANQGSEA. Trimming took 5 bases from V and 2 from J, leaving 8 bases between them. The CDR3 is 12 residues long. The CDR3 region is CSVYRHTDTQYF. CDR3 nucleotides: TGCAGCGTTTACAGGCACACAGATACGCAGTATTTT.

This clone has only one observation. The V and J genes are TRBV30 and TRBJ1-6; 12 bases align to TRBD1. V lost 5 bases to trimming and J lost 14 bases; unmatched junction nucleotides: 7. Germline V gene lookup returns CDR1 GTSNPN and CDR2 SVGIG (reference sequence). CDR3 length: 13 amino acids. CDR3: CAWGTGGPTTLHF. CDR3 DNA sequence: TGTGCCTGGGGGACAGGGGGCCCGACCACCCTCCACTTT.

CDR3 region: CASSFQGAAYNEQFF. DNA of the CDR3: TGTGCCAGCAGCTTCCAGGGGGCGGCCTACAATGAGCAGTTCTTC. This chain links TRBV7-9 with TRBJ2-1, with 8 bases matching TRBD1. J lost 2 bases, V lost 3 bases, and 3 bases had no gene match. Per the germline V gene, CDR1 is SEHNR and CDR2 is FQNEAQ (reference sequence). The CDR3 has 15 residues.

The table lists this clone with a few counts. The V gene is TRBV10-3, the J gene TRBJ2-7; tentative D call: TRBD1 (5 bases). Germline loops: CDR1 ENHRY, CDR2 SYGVKD. The CDR3 contains 15 residues. Trimming took 3 bases from V and 6 from J, leaving 18 bases between them. CDR3 residues: CAISDREQVIREQYF. DNA of the CDR3: TGTGCCATCAGTGATAGGGAACAGGTCATACGCGAGCAGTACTTC.

The CDR3 DNA is TGTGCCTGGAACTGGTGGGCGCGGGACTATGGCTACACCTTC. This codes for CAWNWWARDYGYTF. This chain uses TRBV30 with TRBJ1-2; D remains ambiguous. The CDR3 totals 14 residues. V was clipped by 4 bases and J by 3 bases, with 15 bases between them. The germline V gene has CDR1 GTSNPN and CDR2 SVGIG (reference sequence).

J is TRBJ1-1 and V is TRBV2, with a possible D match to TRBD1 (5 bases). Germline CDR1 is SNHLY and CDR2 is FYNNEI. Between the trimmed V and J ends, which lost 5 bases and 2 bases, there was a span of 21 bases. This CDR3 comprises 17 residues. CDR3: CASSYGPGPSLNTEAFF. The CDR3 DNA sequence: TGTGCCAGCAGTTATGGACCGGGACCCTCCTTAAACACTGAAGCTTTCTTT.

This chain uses TRBV29-1 with TRBJ2-7; D is perhaps TRBD1 or TRBD2 (5 bases each). The germline V and J ends were trimmed by 2 bases and 3 bases, with 14 bases remaining between them. Looked up from germline, CDR1 is SQVTM and CDR2 is ANQGSEA. The CDR3 has 14 amino acids. CDR3 coding DNA: TGCAGCGTTGAATGGGACCCCCACAGCTACGAGCAGTACTTC. Translating gives CSVEWDPHSYEQYF.

This clone was seen many times. The same CDR3 also results from other DNA sequences found in this sample. The CDR3 loop reads CSVRTTLAKNIQYF. The DNA for the CDR3 is TGCAGCGTGCGGACAACCTTAGCCAAAAACATTCAGTACTTC. The chain joins TRBV29-1 to TRBJ2-4, with a weak D call TRBD1 (5 bases). This CDR3 has 14 residues. Germline V gene sequence: CDR1 SQVTM, CDR2 ANQGSEA. V lost 6 bases and J lost 0, with 12 bases in between.

The chain employs TRBV30 and TRBJ2-3; TRBD2 matches 8 bases. Unmatched junction bases numbered 19, after V lost 0 bases and J lost 5 bases. The CDR3 runs 19 residues. Germline V lookup: CDR1 GTSNPN, CDR2 SVGIG (reference sequence). The DNA of the CDR3 is TGTGCCTGGAGTGTACCCGCGGGGGGAGTTCAACTAGCAGGAGATACGCAGTATTTT. It specifies CAWSVPAGGVQLAGDTQYF.

The V gene is TRBV27, the J gene TRBJ1-6; 7 positions match TRBD1. V lost 5 bases, J lost 2 bases, and 0 bases stayed unmatched. Germline values: CDR1 MNHEY, CDR2 SMNVEV (reference sequence). The CDR3 runs 14 residues. The CDR3 region is CASSQGAYNSPLHF. CDR3 in DNA: TGTGCCAGCAGTCAGGGGGCCTATAATTCACCCCTCCACTTT.

The chain has TRBV28 and TRBJ1-6; D is possibly TRBD1 (5 bases). V lost 10 bases, J lost 0 bases, and 16 bases lay in between. The length of the CDR3 is 16 residues. Germline V gene lookup returns CDR1 MDHEN and CDR2 SYDVKM. CDR3 sequence: CATTGGISSYNSPLHF. CDR3 in DNA: TGTGCCACAACGGGGGGGATTAGCTCCTATAATTCACCCCTCCACTTT.

This clone was counted a single time. The V gene is TRBV20-1, the J gene TRBJ2-7, with D uncertain. The length of the CDR3 is 11 residues. V was cut by 3 bases and J by 4 bases, with 7 bases left in between. Germline CDR1 DFQATT, CDR2 SNEGSKA (reference sequence). The CDR3 sequence is CSASIGYEQYF. The CDR3 DNA is TGCAGTGCTAGTATCGGATACGAGCAGTACTTC.

This chain joins TRBV5-1 and TRBJ1-4, with a weak D call TRBD1 (5 bases). The CDR3 totals 13 residues. Germline loops: CDR1 SGHRS, CDR2 YFSETQ. Trimming took 3 bases from V and 8 from J, leaving 11 bases between them. This chain's CDR3 is CASSSGRREKLFF. The CDR3 region has the DNA TGCGCCAGCAGCTCGGGGCGACGGGAAAAACTGTTTTTT.

This rearrangement joins TRBV4-1 to TRBJ2-4; TRBD2 might be the D (6 bases). This CDR3 region has 15 residues. Trimming left V 2 bases short and J 7 bases short, with 15 bases between. CDR1 MGHRA and CDR2 YSYEKL come from the germline V gene. The CDR3: CASSQPQAAGNIQYF. Written as DNA, the CDR3 is TGCGCCAGCAGCCAACCCCAAGCGGCGGGGAACATTCAGTACTTC.

This clone showed up just a few times. V and J are TRBV30 and TRBJ1-5, with D hard to call. The germline V gene has CDR1 GTSNPN and CDR2 SVGIG (reference sequence). The CDR3 has 15 residues. Trimming stripped 0 bases from V and 2 bases from J, with 11 bases between. This CDR3 reads CAWSVEEGGNQPQHF. The CDR3, as DNA: TGTGCCTGGAGTGTAGAGGAGGGCGGCAATCAGCCCCAGCATTTT. Full variable domain (rest looked up from reference TRBV30 and TRBJ1-5): SQTIHQWPATLVQPVGSPLSLECTVEGTSNPNLYWYRQAAGRGLQLLFYSVGIGQISSEVPQNLSASRPQDRQFILSSKKLLLSDSGFYLCAWSVEEGGNQPQHFGDGTRLSIL.

About this clone: The junction departs from the called germline gene at one end, perhaps through a read error. DNA for the CDR3: TGTGCGAGCAGCTTAGGGTCCCGGACTAGCGGAAATGAGCAGTTCTTC. Translating it yields CASSLGSRTSGNEQFF. V is TRBV7-8 and J is TRBJ2-1; 10 positions match TRBD2. Germline CDR1 and CDR2: SGHVS and FQNEAQ. The CDR3 runs 16 residues.

The genes are TRBV27 and TRBJ2-7; possible D gene TRBD2, 5 bases. Germline V gene sequence: CDR1 MNHEY, CDR2 SMNVEV (reference sequence). Trimming pared 3 bases from V and 2 bases from J, leaving 8 bases between. There are 13 residues in the CDR3. CDR3 in amino acids: CASSFEGPYEQYF. CDR3 nucleotides: TGTGCCAGCAGTTTTGAGGGTCCCTACGAGCAGTACTTC.

The chain has TRBV6-6 and TRBJ2-5; 15 nucleotides match TRBD2. This CDR3 comprises 16 residues. The germline gives CDR1 MNHNY, CDR2 SVGAGI (reference sequence). V trimming: 6 bases; J trimming: 4 bases; junction bases outside the gene matches: 6. This chain's CDR3 is CASSSPGLAGGETQYF. The CDR3 DNA sequence: TGTGCCAGCAGCTCCCCGGGACTAGCGGGGGGAGAGACCCAGTACTTC.

This clone has only a few counts. The chain carries TRBV4-2 and TRBJ1-5; D is undetermined. Germline V lookup: CDR1 LGHNA, CDR2 YNFKEQ. The length of the CDR3 is 15 residues. V was pared by 1 base and J by 0 bases, with 7 bases between. Here the CDR3 reads CASSQAAGSNQPQHF. The CDR3 nucleotides are TGTGCCAGCAGCCAAGCGGCAGGTAGCAATCAGCCCCAGCATTTT.

The J gene is TRBJ2-2, the V gene TRBV4-1; D is uncertain. Germline assignment: CDR1 MGHRA and CDR2 YSYEKL. The CDR3 is 14 amino acids. Trimming took off 1 base at V and 5 bases at J, with 8 bases between the two ends. CDR3 DNA: TGCGCCAGCAGCCAAGTACCCCGTACCGGGGAGCTGTTTTTT. This encodes CASSQVPRTGELFF.